This TCR beta chain was recorded in a study of cytomegalovirus exposure and HLA in healthy donors. General observations from the study: V- and J-gene trimming of TCR beta was linked (in a later analysis) to a missense DCLRE1C variant.

In the case of this clone: The antigen is unknown.

The CDR3 is 15 residues long. With 6 bases clipped from V and 0 bases from J, the junction kept 4 bases outside the gene matches. Per the germline V gene, CDR1 is MNHNY and CDR2 is SVGAGI (reference sequence). Use of 60 Vbeta and 13 Jbeta primers characterized the PCR. Using immunoSEQ multiplex PCR, the repertoire was profiled, and TCRdb retains in-frame clones only, with some absent. This table has 150,000 to 200,000 clones, over 75% appearing once. The chain employs TRBV6-6 and TRBJ2-1; 8 bases agree with TRBD2. The source of this sequence is a man aged 18 to 35 in good health and CMV-seronegative. The specimen sequenced was PBMCs. The CDR3 region is CASRVAGSSYNEQFF. The CDR3 bases are TGTGCCAGCAGGGTAGCGGGAAGCTCCTACAATGAGCAGTTCTTC.